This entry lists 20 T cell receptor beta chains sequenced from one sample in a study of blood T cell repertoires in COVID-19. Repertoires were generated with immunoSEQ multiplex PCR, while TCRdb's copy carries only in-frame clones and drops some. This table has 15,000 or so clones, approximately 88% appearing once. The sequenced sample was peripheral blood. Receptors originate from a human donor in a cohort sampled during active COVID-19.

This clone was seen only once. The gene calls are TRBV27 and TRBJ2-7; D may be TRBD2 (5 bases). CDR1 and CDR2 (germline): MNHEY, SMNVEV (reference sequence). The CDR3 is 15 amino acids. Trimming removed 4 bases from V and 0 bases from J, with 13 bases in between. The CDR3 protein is CASSSQGRSSYEQYF. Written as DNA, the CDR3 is TGTGCCAGCAGTTCACAAGGGAGAAGCTCCTACGAGCAGTACTTC.

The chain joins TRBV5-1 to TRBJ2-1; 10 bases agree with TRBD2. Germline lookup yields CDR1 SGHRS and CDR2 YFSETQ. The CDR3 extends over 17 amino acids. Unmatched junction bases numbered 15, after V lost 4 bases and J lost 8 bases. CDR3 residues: CASSPTVAGGRDDEQFF. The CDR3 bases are TGCGCCAGCAGCCCCACGGTAGCGGGGGGCAGGGATGATGAGCAGTTCTTC.

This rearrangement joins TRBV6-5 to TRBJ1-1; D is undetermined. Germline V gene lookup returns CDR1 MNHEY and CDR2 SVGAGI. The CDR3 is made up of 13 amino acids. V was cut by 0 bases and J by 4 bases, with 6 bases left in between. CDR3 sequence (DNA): TGTGCCAGCAGTTACTCCACGCGCACTGAAGCTTTCTTT. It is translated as CASSYSTRTEAFF.

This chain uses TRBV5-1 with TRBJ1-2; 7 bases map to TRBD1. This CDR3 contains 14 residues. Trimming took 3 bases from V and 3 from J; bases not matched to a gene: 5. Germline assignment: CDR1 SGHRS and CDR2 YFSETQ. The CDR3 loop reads CASSSIGQDYGYTF. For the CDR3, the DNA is TGCGCCAGCAGCTCGATCGGACAGGACTATGGCTACACCTTC.

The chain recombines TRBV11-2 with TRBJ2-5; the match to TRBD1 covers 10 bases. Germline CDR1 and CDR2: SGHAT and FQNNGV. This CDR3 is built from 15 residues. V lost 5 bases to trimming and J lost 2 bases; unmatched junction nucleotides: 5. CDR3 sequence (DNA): TGTGCCAGCAGCCCGGGACAGGGGATTCAAGAGACCCAGTACTTC. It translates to CASSPGQGIQETQYF.

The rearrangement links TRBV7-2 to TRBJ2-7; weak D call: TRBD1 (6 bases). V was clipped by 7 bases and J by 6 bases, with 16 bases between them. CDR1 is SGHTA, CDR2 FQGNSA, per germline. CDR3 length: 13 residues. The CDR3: CASTLLGAGEQYF. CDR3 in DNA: TGTGCCAGCACCCTCCTGGGGGCCGGCGAGCAGTACTTC.

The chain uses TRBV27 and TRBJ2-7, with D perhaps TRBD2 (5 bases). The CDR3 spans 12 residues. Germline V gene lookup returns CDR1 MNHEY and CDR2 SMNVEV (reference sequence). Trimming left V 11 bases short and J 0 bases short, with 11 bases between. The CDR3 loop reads CAGRGPSYEQYF. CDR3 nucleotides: TGTGCCGGCCGGGGTCCCTCCTACGAGCAGTACTTC.

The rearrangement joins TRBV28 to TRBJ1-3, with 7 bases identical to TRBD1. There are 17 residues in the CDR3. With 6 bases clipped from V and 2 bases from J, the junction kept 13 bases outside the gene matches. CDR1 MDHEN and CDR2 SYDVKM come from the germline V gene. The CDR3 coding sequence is TGTGCCAGCAGCCGACCCCCGACAGGGCCGGCTGGAAACACCATATATTTT. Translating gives CASSRPPTGPAGNTIYF.

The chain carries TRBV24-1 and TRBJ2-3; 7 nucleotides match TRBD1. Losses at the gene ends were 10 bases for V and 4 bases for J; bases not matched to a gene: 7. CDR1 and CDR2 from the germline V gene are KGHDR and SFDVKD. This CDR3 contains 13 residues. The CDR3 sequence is CATGGVRSDTQYF. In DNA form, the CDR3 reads TGTGCCACAGGGGGCGTTCGGTCAGATACGCAGTATTTT.

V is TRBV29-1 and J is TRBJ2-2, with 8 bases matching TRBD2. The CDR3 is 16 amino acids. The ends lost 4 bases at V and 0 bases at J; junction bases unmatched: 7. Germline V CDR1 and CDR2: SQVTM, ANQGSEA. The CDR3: CSVVQAGLANTGELFF. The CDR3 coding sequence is TGCAGCGTTGTCCAGGCGGGACTAGCGAACACCGGGGAGCTGTTTTTT.

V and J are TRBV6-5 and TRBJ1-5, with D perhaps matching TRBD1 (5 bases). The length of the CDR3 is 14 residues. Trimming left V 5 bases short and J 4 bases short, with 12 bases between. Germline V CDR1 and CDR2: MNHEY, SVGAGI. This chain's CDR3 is CASSPSGRNQPQHF. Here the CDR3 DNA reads TGTGCCAGCAGTCCGTCAGGGCGGAATCAGCCCCAGCATTTT.

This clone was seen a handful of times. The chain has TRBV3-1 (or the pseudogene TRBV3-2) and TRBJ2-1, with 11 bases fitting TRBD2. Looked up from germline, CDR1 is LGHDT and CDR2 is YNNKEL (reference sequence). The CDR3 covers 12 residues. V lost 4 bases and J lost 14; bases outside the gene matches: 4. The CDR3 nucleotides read TGTGCCAGCAGCCTTAGCGGGGGGGCTGAGTTCTTC. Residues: CASSLSGGAEFF.

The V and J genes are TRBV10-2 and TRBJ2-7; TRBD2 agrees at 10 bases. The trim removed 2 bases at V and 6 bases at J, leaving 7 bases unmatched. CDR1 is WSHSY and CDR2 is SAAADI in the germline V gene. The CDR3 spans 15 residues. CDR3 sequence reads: CASSEERGGVSEQYF. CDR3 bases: TGCGCCAGCAGTGAGGAGCGGGGGGGGGTGAGCGAGCAGTACTTC.

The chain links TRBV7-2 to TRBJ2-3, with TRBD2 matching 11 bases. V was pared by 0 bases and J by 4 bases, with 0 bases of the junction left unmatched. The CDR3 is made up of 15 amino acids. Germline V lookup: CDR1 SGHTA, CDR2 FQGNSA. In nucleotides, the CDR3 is TGTGCCAGCAGCTTAGCTAGCGGGGGGGCAGATACGCAGTATTTT. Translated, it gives CASSLASGGADTQYF.

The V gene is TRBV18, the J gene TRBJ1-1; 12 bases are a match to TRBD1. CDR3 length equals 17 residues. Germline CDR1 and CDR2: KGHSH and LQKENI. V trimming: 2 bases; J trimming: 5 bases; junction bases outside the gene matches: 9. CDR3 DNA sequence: TGTGCCAGCTCACCATTGTCGGGACAGGGGGCGGATACTGAAGCTTTCTTT. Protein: CASSPLSGQGADTEAFF.

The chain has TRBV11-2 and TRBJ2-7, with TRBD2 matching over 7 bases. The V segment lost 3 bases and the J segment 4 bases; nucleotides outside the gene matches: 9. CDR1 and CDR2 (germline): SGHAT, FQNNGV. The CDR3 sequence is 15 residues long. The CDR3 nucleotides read TGTGCCAGCAGCTTGGTCCCCGCGGGGGAGTACGAGCAGTACTTC. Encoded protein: CASSLVPAGEYEQYF.

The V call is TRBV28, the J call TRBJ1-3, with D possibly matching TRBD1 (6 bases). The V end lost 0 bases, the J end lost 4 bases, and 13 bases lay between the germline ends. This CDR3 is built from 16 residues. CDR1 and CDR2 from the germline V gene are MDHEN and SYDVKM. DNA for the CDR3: TGTGCCAGCAGTTTATGGATACAGGGTTTCGGAAACACCATATATTTT. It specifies CASSLWIQGFGNTIYF.

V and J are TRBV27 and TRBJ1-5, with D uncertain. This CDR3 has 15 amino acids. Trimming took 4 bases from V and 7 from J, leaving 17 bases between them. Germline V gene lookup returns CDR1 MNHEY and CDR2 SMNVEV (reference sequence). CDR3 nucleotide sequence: TGTGCCAGCAGTTCCCTAGTTGGAGAGATCCAGCCCCAGCATTTT. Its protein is CASSSLVGEIQPQHF.

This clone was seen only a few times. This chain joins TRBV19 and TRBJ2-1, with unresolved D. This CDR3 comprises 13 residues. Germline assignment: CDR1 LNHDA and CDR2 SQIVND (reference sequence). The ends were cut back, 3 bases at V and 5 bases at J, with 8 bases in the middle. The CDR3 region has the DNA TGTGCCAGTAGTATGTACGAGGACAATGAGCAGTTCTTC. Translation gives CASSMYEDNEQFF.

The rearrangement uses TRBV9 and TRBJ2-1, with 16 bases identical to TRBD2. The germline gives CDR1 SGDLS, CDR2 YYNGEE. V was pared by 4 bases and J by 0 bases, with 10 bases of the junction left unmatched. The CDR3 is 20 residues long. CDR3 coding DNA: TGTGCCAGCAGCCTCGGGACTAGCGGGGGGGCCCGGTTCTCCTACAATGAGCAGTTCTTC. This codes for CASSLGTSGGARFSYNEQFF.